What follows are 14 T cell receptor beta chains derived from one specimen sequenced in a study of shared clonotypes between healthy human individuals. Sequencing used immunoSEQ multiplex PCR; TCRdb keeps in-frame clones, though not all of them. The profile shows 2 million to 3 million clones, roughly 93% of them singletons. Sequencing input: naive CD4+ T cells from PBMCs. Subset defined: CD45RA+ positively selected. Receptors originate from a young man in good health. Some clones in this sample may be carry-over from other donors' samples.

The rearrangement joins TRBV9 to TRBJ1-1, with D unclear. CDR1 and CDR2 from the germline V gene are SGDLS and YYNGEE. CDR3 length: 13 residues. V was clipped by 7 bases and J by 3 bases, with 13 bases between them. The CDR3 sequence is CASSQFGYTEAFF. The CDR3 DNA sequence: TGTGCCAGCTCACAGTTTGGTTACACTGAAGCTTTCTTT.

The chain carries TRBV19 and TRBJ2-1; a possible D gene is TRBD1 (6 bases). The germline CDR1 and CDR2 sequences are LNHDA and SQIVND (reference sequence). Trimming shortened V by 5 bases and J by 2 bases, and 13 bases separated the two germline ends. The CDR3 has 15 amino acids. CDR3 region: CASSDDRMAYNEQFF. The DNA of the CDR3 is TGTGCCAGTAGTGACGACAGGATGGCCTACAATGAGCAGTTCTTC. Looking up the rest from reference TRBV19 and TRBJ2-1 gives the full variable domain: DGGITQSPKYLFRKEGQNVTLSCEQNLNHDAMYWYRQDPGQGLRLIYYSQIVNDFQKGDIAEGYSVSREKKESFPLTVTSAQKNPTAFYLCASSDDRMAYNEQFFGPGTRLTVL.

The V call is TRBV25-1, the J call TRBJ1-1; D not certain. The ends were cut back, 6 bases at V and 5 bases at J, with 10 bases in the middle. This CDR3 region has 12 residues. In germline, CDR1 is MGHDK, CDR2 SYGVNS. The CDR3 DNA reads as TGTGCCAGCAGACGTCATGAAACTGAAGCTTTCTTT. Amino acids: CASRRHETEAFF.

The rearrangement links TRBV18 to TRBJ2-2; 7 nucleotides align to TRBD1. The junction had 11 bases not matched to a gene; V was cut back by 5 bases and J by 2 bases. Germline values: CDR1 KGHSH, CDR2 LQKENI. The CDR3 length is 17 residues. CDR3 sequence reads: CASSTKAQGTNTGELFF. The CDR3 DNA is TGTGCCAGCTCAACCAAGGCACAGGGGACCAACACCGGGGAGCTGTTTTTT.

The V gene is TRBV9, the J gene TRBJ1-4; maybe TRBD1 (5 bases). Germline V gene sequence: CDR1 SGDLS, CDR2 YYNGEE. V was shortened by 4 bases and J by 0 bases, with 10 bases between the two germline ends. The CDR3 covers 15 residues. CDR3 bases: TGTGCCAGCAGCATCAAGGGGTCAACTAATGAAAAACTGTTTTTT. This encodes CASSIKGSTNEKLFF.

This chain joins TRBV30 and TRBJ1-5; TRBD1 matches 7 bases. Unmatched junction bases numbered 6, after V lost 7 bases and J lost 0 bases. This CDR3 is built from 14 residues. From germline, CDR1 is GTSNPN and CDR2 SVGIG (reference sequence). CDR3 amino acids: CAYGTVYSNQPQHF. CDR3 coding DNA: TGTGCCTATGGGACAGTATATAGCAATCAGCCCCAGCATTTT.

V gene TRBV6-1 combines with J gene TRBJ2-1; maybe TRBD1 (7 bases). The CDR3 consists of 13 residues. Between the trimmed V and J ends, which lost 4 bases and 6 bases, there was a span of 10 bases. In germline, CDR1 is MNHNS, CDR2 SASEGT. The chain's CDR3 is CASSVQGGNEQFF. CDR3 nucleotides: TGTGCCAGCAGTGTTCAGGGGGGCAATGAGCAGTTCTTC.

This chain connects TRBV27 to TRBJ1-2; 7 nucleotides align to TRBD1. V dropped 6 bases and J dropped 8; count of bases not matched to a gene: 12. Germline CDR1 reads MNHEY; CDR2 reads SMNVEV (reference sequence). The CDR3 runs to 14 residues. The DNA for the CDR3 is TGTGCCAGCAGACCAGCGACAGGGTCCGACGGCTACACCTTC. This codes for CASRPATGSDGYTF.

The chain recombines TRBV28 with TRBJ1-2; D is unresolved. Trimming took off 1 base at V and 1 base at J, with 7 bases between the two ends. The CDR3 runs 14 residues. The germline CDR1 and CDR2 sequences are MDHEN and SYDVKM. The CDR3 DNA reads TGTGCCAGCAGTTTATATGGGGTTAACTATGGCTACACCTTC. Amino acids: CASSLYGVNYGYTF.

The rearrangement links TRBV18 to TRBJ2-1; TRBD2 aligns across 7 bases. Germline CDR1 and CDR2: KGHSH and LQKENI. V lost 0 bases, J lost 3 bases, and 5 bases stayed unmatched. The CDR3 consists of 16 residues. The CDR3 protein is CASSPPGGNYYNEQFF. CDR3 DNA: TGTGCCAGCTCACCACCGGGGGGGAACTACTACAATGAGCAGTTCTTC.

The chain has TRBV18 and TRBJ1-2, with D possibly TRBD1 on 5 matching bases. CDR1 KGHSH and CDR2 LQKENI come from the germline V gene. The CDR3 sequence is 18 residues long. V dropped 6 bases and J dropped 3 bases, with 26 bases sitting between them. As DNA, the CDR3 is TGTGCCAGCTCCCCCGGTGGGCAGGGCGGTTTAGAAGACTATGGCTACACCTTC. Translating gives CASSPGGQGGLEDYGYTF.

The chain uses TRBV7-3 and TRBJ2-1; 9 bases fit TRBD2. CDR1 and CDR2 from the germline V gene are SGHTA and FQGTGA. The CDR3 covers 15 residues. With V trimmed by 2 bases and J by 4 bases, 3 bases remained unmatched. CDR3 bases: TGTGCCAGCAGCTTAGGACTAGCGCTTTACAATGAGCAGTTCTTC. Its protein product is CASSLGLALYNEQFF.

CDR3 residues: CSGQQGPNTEAFF. The CDR3 DNA reads TGCAGCGGGCAACAGGGACCGAACACTGAAGCTTTCTTT. The V gene is TRBV29-1, the J gene TRBJ1-1; possible D gene TRBD1, 6 bases. Trimming removed 7 bases from V and 1 base from J, with 13 bases in between. Per germline, CDR1 SQVTM and CDR2 ANQGSEA. The CDR3 has 13 residues.

The rearrangement links TRBV4-2 to TRBJ2-1; 7 bases agree with TRBD2. CDR1 is LGHNA, CDR2 YNFKEQ, per germline. The CDR3 totals 16 residues. The J segment lost 6 bases and the V segment lost 0 bases, leaving 8 bases of the junction unmatched. CDR3 amino acids: CASSQEGAGAANEQFF. DNA of the CDR3: TGTGCCAGCAGCCAAGAAGGGGCGGGAGCAGCCAATGAGCAGTTCTTC.